These T cell receptor beta chains were read from a single sample in a study of T cells in Graves' hyperthyroidism and ophthalmopathy. TCRdb ran MiXCR on the multiplex PCR reads and lists one entry per CDR3 protein. The sample carries over 500,000 distinct CDR3 sequences, 15% to 20% recorded once. The sequenced material came from blood. Receptor source: a woman aged 18-35 years with Graves' ophthalmopathy. CDR3s include the opening cysteine and the closing phenylalanine or tryptophan. The order of the fields is clone size, V gene, J gene, D gene, CDR3 DNA, CDR3 protein. D genes are given only for firm matches. The size entry is marked missing in some rows and otherwise reads once, few, many or a size class.

abundance: -; v_gene: TRBV18; j_gene: TRBJ2-7; d_gene: TRBD1; CDR3nt: TGTGCCAGCTCACAAAAACAGGGGACCTCCTACGAGCAGTACTTC; CDR3aa: CASSQKQGTSYEQYF
abundance: many; v_gene: TRBV9; j_gene: TRBJ1-1; d_gene: -; CDR3nt: TGTGCCAGCAGCGTACACCAGAACACTGAAGCTTTCTTT; CDR3aa: CASSVHQNTEAFF
abundance: -; v_gene: TRBV7-9; j_gene: TRBJ1-2; d_gene: -; CDR3nt: TGTGCCAGCAGCTTATTCCAGAGTGGCTACACCTTC; CDR3aa: CASSLFQSGYTF
abundance: many; v_gene: TRBV7-9; j_gene: TRBJ2-1; d_gene: -; CDR3nt: TGTGCCAGCAGCTCCTGGGACCGAGCGGATGAGCAGTTCTTC; CDR3aa: CASSSWDRADEQFF
abundance: -; v_gene: TRBV2; j_gene: TRBJ1-1; d_gene: -; CDR3nt: TGTGCCAGCAGCTACAGGGACGGGAACACTGAAGCTTTCTTT; CDR3aa: CASSYRDGNTEAFF
abundance: -; v_gene: TRBV28; j_gene: TRBJ2-3; d_gene: TRBD2; CDR3nt: TGTGCCAGCAGACTAGCGGGAGGGGGCGGCGCAGATACGCAGTATTTT; CDR3aa: CASRLAGGGGADTQYF
abundance: many; v_gene: TRBV3-1; j_gene: TRBJ2-3; d_gene: -; CDR3nt: TGTGCCAGCAGCCTCTACCCGATGGAGACAGATACGCAGTATTTT; CDR3aa: CASSLYPMETDTQYF
abundance: many; v_gene: TRBV6-1; j_gene: TRBJ1-1; d_gene: -; CDR3nt: TGTGCCAGCAGCCCCAGGATTACCCATCTTACTAACACTGAAGCTTTCTTT; CDR3aa: CASSPRITHLTNTEAFF
abundance: many; v_gene: TRBV7-2; j_gene: TRBJ1-4; d_gene: -; CDR3nt: TGTGCCAGCAGCCTTCGGGGGGCAACTAATGAAAAACTGTTTTTT; CDR3aa: CASSLRGATNEKLFF
abundance: few; v_gene: TRBV11-2; j_gene: TRBJ2-7; d_gene: TRBD2; CDR3nt: TGTGCCAGCAGCCTCAATTGGGAGGGGTTAGCCTACGAGCAGTACTTC; CDR3aa: CASSLNWEGLAYEQYF
abundance: -; v_gene: TRBV5-5; j_gene: TRBJ2-7; d_gene: -; CDR3nt: TGTGCCAGCAGCTTCCGACAGGCCTACGAGCAGTACTTC; CDR3aa: CASSFRQAYEQYF
abundance: many; v_gene: TRBV28; j_gene: TRBJ2-7; d_gene: -; CDR3nt: TGTGCCAGCGGCAGGACAGAAAATGGGCAGTACTTC; CDR3aa: CASGRTENGQYF
abundance: many; v_gene: TRBV7-2; j_gene: TRBJ2-3; d_gene: -; CDR3nt: TGTGCCAGTGCGGGGCGGTTCACAGATACGCAGTATTTT; CDR3aa: CASAGRFTDTQYF
abundance: many; v_gene: TRBV11-2; j_gene: TRBJ1-1; d_gene: -; CDR3nt: TGTGCCAGCAGCTTAGATAGGAGAGGGGACCCTATTTTCTTT; CDR3aa: CASSLDRRGDPIFF
abundance: many; v_gene: TRBV27; j_gene: TRBJ2-3; d_gene: -; CDR3nt: TGTGCCAGCACCCCGGTAGATAGCACAGATACGCAGTATTTT; CDR3aa: CASTPVDSTDTQYF
abundance: many; v_gene: TRBV4-1; j_gene: TRBJ2-2; d_gene: -; CDR3nt: TGCGCCAGCAGCCAAGGGTCGACCCACGGGGAGCTGTTTTTT; CDR3aa: CASSQGSTHGELFF
abundance: many; v_gene: TRBV7-2; j_gene: TRBJ1-1; d_gene: -; CDR3nt: TGTGCCAGCAGCCCCTTTGCATCGAGCACTGAAGCTTTCTTT; CDR3aa: CASSPFASSTEAFF
abundance: many; v_gene: TRBV10-3; j_gene: TRBJ2-7; d_gene: TRBD1; CDR3nt: TGTGCCATCAGTGAGTCGACAGGGCATCGCGAGCAGTACTTC; CDR3aa: CAISESTGHREQYF
abundance: many; v_gene: TRBV30; j_gene: TRBJ2-1; d_gene: TRBD2; CDR3nt: TGTGCCTGGAGTAGCGGGAGTTTGAACAATGAGCAGTTCTTC; CDR3aa: CAWSSGSLNNEQFF
abundance: -; v_gene: TRBV6-2/TRBV6-3; j_gene: TRBJ2-3; d_gene: -; CDR3nt: TGTGCCAGCAGTTACACCCTAGCCCGAGGTACGCAGTATTTT; CDR3aa: CASSYTLARGTQYF
abundance: many; v_gene: TRBV7-9; j_gene: TRBJ2-7; d_gene: TRBD1; CDR3nt: TGTGCCAGCAGCCCACGACAGGGAAACATCGAGCAGTACTTC; CDR3aa: CASSPRQGNIEQYF
abundance: few; v_gene: TRBV27; j_gene: TRBJ2-7; d_gene: TRBD2; CDR3nt: TGTGCCAGCAGTTTATCTGTCGGGCGAGCGGGAGGGCCGAGCGAGCAGTACTTC; CDR3aa: CASSLSVGRAGGPSEQYF
abundance: many; v_gene: TRBV18; j_gene: TRBJ1-2; d_gene: -; CDR3nt: TGTGCCAGCTCGACCGGGCCCGATCGCTACACCTTC; CDR3aa: CASSTGPDRYTF
abundance: many; v_gene: TRBV30; j_gene: TRBJ2-7; d_gene: -; CDR3nt: TGTGCCTGGAGTGTAGGGTTCGACAGCTCCTACGAGCAGTACTTC; CDR3aa: CAWSVGFDSSYEQYF
abundance: many; v_gene: TRBV6-2/TRBV6-3; j_gene: TRBJ1-2; d_gene: -; CDR3nt: TGTGCCAGCAGTTATTCATGGAACTATGGCTACACCTTC; CDR3aa: CASSYSWNYGYTF
abundance: few; v_gene: TRBV20-1; j_gene: TRBJ2-1; d_gene: TRBD2; CDR3nt: TGCAGTGCTAGACCCCCCGGGGGTAGCGGGCTGTACAATGAGCAGTTCTTC; CDR3aa: CSARPPGGSGLYNEQFF
abundance: many; v_gene: TRBV30; j_gene: TRBJ1-6; d_gene: -; CDR3nt: TGTGCCTGGAGTTACAGGGAAAATTCACCCCTCCACTTT; CDR3aa: CAWSYRENSPLHF
abundance: -; v_gene: TRBV10-3; j_gene: TRBJ2-1; d_gene: TRBD2; CDR3nt: TGTGCCATCCAGCGGGGGTTTTGGGATGAGCAGTTCTTC; CDR3aa: CAIQRGFWDEQFF
abundance: -; v_gene: TRBV9; j_gene: TRBJ2-3; d_gene: TRBD1; CDR3nt: TGTGCCAGCAGCGTAGAAGACAGGGTCCCGACGCAGTATTTT; CDR3aa: CASSVEDRVPTQYF
abundance: many; v_gene: TRBV28; j_gene: TRBJ1-1; d_gene: TRBD1; CDR3nt: TGTGCCAGCAGTCGGACAGGGCCTGAAGCTTTCTTT; CDR3aa: CASSRTGPEAFF
abundance: -; v_gene: TRBV28; j_gene: TRBJ1-1; d_gene: TRBD1; CDR3nt: TGTGCCAGCAGTTTATCAGGGGGCCGAGACCTGGACACTGAAGCTTTCTTT; CDR3aa: CASSLSGGRDLDTEAFF
abundance: many; v_gene: TRBV2; j_gene: TRBJ2-1; d_gene: -; CDR3nt: TGTGCCAGCAGTAAGACGCATGAGCAGTTCTTC; CDR3aa: CASSKTHEQFF
abundance: -; v_gene: TRBV29-1; j_gene: TRBJ1-1; d_gene: -; CDR3nt: TGCAGCGTTGGGGGAGGGGCAGGAGAGGGGAACACTGAAGCTTTCTTT; CDR3aa: CSVGGGAGEGNTEAFF
abundance: few; v_gene: TRBV5-1; j_gene: TRBJ1-2; d_gene: -; CDR3nt: TGCGCCAGCAGCTCGCGGGACTTTAACTATGGCTACACCTTC; CDR3aa: CASSSRDFNYGYTF
abundance: -; v_gene: TRBV5-4; j_gene: TRBJ2-1; d_gene: -; CDR3nt: TGTGCCAGCAGCTTGGTCGGGACGGAGAACAATGAGCAGTTCTTC; CDR3aa: CASSLVGTENNEQFF
abundance: -; v_gene: TRBV27; j_gene: TRBJ2-4; d_gene: -; CDR3nt: TGTGCCAGCAGTTTATCGGAGGGACAGCTAGCCAAAAACATTCAGTACTTC; CDR3aa: CASSLSEGQLAKNIQYF
abundance: -; v_gene: TRBV29-1; j_gene: TRBJ2-7; d_gene: -; CDR3nt: TGCAGCGTTGACAGCCACGAGCAGTACTTC; CDR3aa: CSVDSHEQYF
abundance: -; v_gene: TRBV5-4; j_gene: TRBJ1-2; d_gene: TRBD1; CDR3nt: TGTGCCAGCAGCTCCAGGGACAGGGGGATCTATGGCTACACCTTC; CDR3aa: CASSSRDRGIYGYTF